The rows below give T cell receptor beta chains drawn from one sample of a study of blood T cell repertoires in COVID-19. Sequenced by immunoSEQ multiplex PCR; TCRdb stores in-frame clones only, minus some. The sample lists roughly 200,000 clones, roughly 82% occurring once. Sequenced input: PBMCs or T cells enriched from blood (not recorded which). Source of these receptors: a woman aged 30 to 39 who had recovered from COVID-19. Each CDR3 is given with its conserved first and last residue. Fields, in order: D gene, J gene, CDR3 length, clone size, V gene, CDR3 DNA, CDR3 protein. The D gene is left open where the match is weak. The listing skips clone size in some rows; elsewhere it reads once, few, many or a size class.

- | TRBJ2-2 | 13 | - | TRBV27 | TGTGCCAGCAGTTTCCGGGAGTCCGGGGAGCTGTTTTTT | CASSFRESGELFF
- | TRBJ2-1 | 13 | - | TRBV4-1 | TGCGCCAGCAGCCAAGGGCCCTCCAATGAGCAGTTCTTC | CASSQGPSNEQFF
- | TRBJ2-3 | 14 | once | TRBV4-1 | TGCGCCAGCAGCCGGACAAACCCCGGAGATACGCAGTATTTT | CASSRTNPGDTQYF
- | TRBJ1-6 | 14 | - | TRBV7-8 | TGTGCCAGCAGCTTAGCTCTTTTTAATTCACCCCTCCACTTT | CASSLALFNSPLHF
- | TRBJ1-2 | 15 | - | TRBV7-9 | TGTGCCAGCAGCTTGGCGAGCGGACCCGTCGGGGGCTACACCTTC | CASSLASGPVGGYTF
TRBD2 | TRBJ2-5 | 13 | - | TRBV2 | TGTGCCAGCATAGGGGAGGGCCAAGAGACCCAGTACTTC | CASIGEGQETQYF
- | TRBJ2-1 | 13 | - | TRBV5-4 | TGTGCCAGCAGCTTTGGACTCCACAATGAGCAGTTCTTC | CASSFGLHNEQFF
TRBD2 | TRBJ2-1 | 18 | - | TRBV11-2 | TGTGCCAGCAGCCACCCCCGAGCGGGAGGGCCTGGGGACAATGAGCAGTTCTTC | CASSHPRAGGPGDNEQFF
- | TRBJ1-1 | 18 | - | TRBV19 | TGTGCCAGTGTAGGGGGTCCACTTACCAGGGAGATGAACACTGAAGCTTTCTTT | CASVGGPLTREMNTEAFF
TRBD1 | TRBJ2-2 | 15 | - | TRBV5-4 | TGTGCCAGCAGCTTCCCGGGACAGGGCCCCGGGGAGCTGTTTTTT | CASSFPGQGPGELFF
TRBD1 | TRBJ1-2 | 15 | - | TRBV2 | TGTGCCAGCAGTGTCCGGGACAGGGGGACCATAGGCTACACCTTC | CASSVRDRGTIGYTF
TRBD1 | TRBJ1-5 | 18 | - | TRBV3-1/TRBV3-2 | TGTGCCAGCAGCGGAGTCACCGGGACAGGCGATAGCAATCAGCCCCAGCATTTT | CASSGVTGTGDSNQPQHF
- | TRBJ2-7 | 13 | - | TRBV2 | TGTGCCAGCAGTGATGTGAGAGGCGGCGAGCAGTACTTC | CASSDVRGGEQYF
TRBD1 | TRBJ2-1 | 12 | - | TRBV27 | TGTGCCAGCAGTTTGACAGGGTCCGGGCAGTTCTTC | CASSLTGSGQFF
TRBD2 | TRBJ2-3 | 13 | - | TRBV2 | TGTGCCAAAGGACTAGCGAGCACAGATACGCAGTATTTT | CAKGLASTDTQYF
TRBD2 | TRBJ2-7 | 15 | once | TRBV2 | TGTGCCAGCAGGGGGGGACTAGCGGGATCCTACGAGCAGTACTTC | CASRGGLAGSYEQYF
TRBD1 | TRBJ1-2 | 15 | - | TRBV27 | TGTGCCAGCAGTCCTCAGACAGGGCCCGCTTATGGCTACACCTTC | CASSPQTGPAYGYTF
- | TRBJ2-3 | 15 | - | TRBV28 | TGTGCCAGCACATGGACAGGAGGGATCACAGATACGCAGTATTTT | CASTWTGGITDTQYF
TRBD2 | TRBJ2-1 | 15 | - | TRBV7-2 | TGTGCCAGCAGTTATCCCGGGACTAGCGGCAATGAGCAGTTCTTC | CASSYPGTSGNEQFF
TRBD2 | TRBJ2-3 | 11 | once | TRBV3-1/TRBV3-2 | TGTGCCAGCCGGGGGGTAGATACGCAGTATTTT | CASRGVDTQYF
TRBD2 | TRBJ2-3 | 16 | - | TRBV3-1/TRBV3-2 | TGTGCCAGCAGCCCTTCTAGCGGGAGCGGCGCAGATACGCAGTATTTT | CASSPSSGSGADTQYF
TRBD2 | TRBJ2-1 | 15 | - | TRBV14 | TGTGCCAGCAGCTTACGCGGCGGGAGTGGCTATGAGCAGTTCTTC | CASSLRGGSGYEQFF
- | TRBJ2-3 | 15 | - | TRBV5-1 | TGCGCCAGCAGCTTTAGCGGAACTAGCACAGATACGCAGTATTTT | CASSFSGTSTDTQYF
- | TRBJ1-1 | 15 | - | TRBV11-2 | TGTGCCAGCAGCTTAGTTCGGACAAGAAACACTGAAGCTTTCTTT | CASSLVRTRNTEAFF
- | TRBJ2-2 | 16 | - | TRBV24-1 | TGTGCCACCAGTGACCCCACAGGGGGGGACACCGGGGAGCTGTTTTTT | CATSDPTGGDTGELFF
TRBD1 | TRBJ2-7 | 16 | - | TRBV5-4 | TGTGCCAGCAGCCTCAAAGCCGGGACAGGAACCTACGAGCAGTACTTC | CASSLKAGTGTYEQYF
- | TRBJ2-3 | 15 | - | TRBV9 | TGTGCCAGCAGCCCCTCGGGACTCCCCACAGATACGCAGTATTTT | CASSPSGLPTDTQYF
TRBD2 | TRBJ2-3 | 14 | - | TRBV4-1 | TGCGCCAGCAGCACTAGCGGATACACAGATACGCAGTATTTT | CASSTSGYTDTQYF
- | TRBJ2-7 | 14 | - | TRBV5-4 | TGTGCCAGCAGCTTGGGGACTAAAGTAGAAGAGCAGTACTTC | CASSLGTKVEEQYF
TRBD1 | TRBJ1-2 | 16 | few | TRBV25-1 | TGTGCCAGCAGTGCCCGACGGACAGGGGGGGCCTATGGCTACACCTTC | CASSARRTGGAYGYTF
- | TRBJ2-5 | 15 | few | TRBV28 | TGTGCCAGCAGTACCCCTAGTGCGGGAAGAGAGACCCAGTACTTC | CASSTPSAGRETQYF
TRBD1 | TRBJ2-3 | 15 | - | TRBV7-3 | TGTGCCAGCAGCTCCCGGGACAGGAACACAGATACGCAGTATTTT | CASSSRDRNTDTQYF
TRBD2 | TRBJ2-7 | 15 | - | TRBV9 | TGTGCCAGCAGCGTAAGGAGCGGGAGCACCTACGAGCAGTACTTC | CASSVRSGSTYEQYF
TRBD1 | TRBJ2-7 | 15 | - | TRBV28 | TGTGCCAGCAGTTATTTCGGGACAGGGGGCCCGGAGCAGTACTTC | CASSYFGTGGPEQYF
TRBD2 | TRBJ2-7 | 15 | - | TRBV28 | TGTGCCAGCAGTTCCCTAGGACTAGACGACTACGAGCAGTACTTC | CASSSLGLDDYEQYF
TRBD1 | TRBJ2-1 | 20 | - | TRBV7-8 | TGTGCCAGCAGCCAGTTTCGGGACAGGGATATGGTAGCCCCTCACAATGAGCAGTTCTTC | CASSQFRDRDMVAPHNEQFF
- | TRBJ2-7 | 18 | - | TRBV11-2 | TGTGCCAGCAGCTTAGTGTCTCTTCGTCAGGGGCTCTCCTACGAGCAGTACTTC | CASSLVSLRQGLSYEQYF
TRBD2 | TRBJ2-7 | 19 | - | TRBV7-2 | TGTGCCAGCAGCTTAGGGGTAGCGGGAGTCGATACTAGTTCCTACGAGCAGTACTTC | CASSLGVAGVDTSSYEQYF
TRBD1 | TRBJ1-1 | 15 | - | TRBV7-6 | TGTGCCAGCAGTAGACAGGGGGACGGGAACACTGAAGCTTTCTTT | CASSRQGDGNTEAFF
TRBD1 | TRBJ2-3 | 12 | few | TRBV12-3/TRBV12-4 | TGTGCCAGCAGTTCCGGACAGGGTCTACAGTATTTT | CASSSGQGLQYF
- | TRBJ1-1 | 14 | - | TRBV28 | TGTGCCAGCAGCCTAACAGGGAAGGCTTGGGAAGCTTTCTTT | CASSLTGKAWEAFF